This T cell receptor beta chain derives from a study of cytomegalovirus exposure and HLA in healthy donors. At the level of the study: Among the 398 genotyped donors, less than 85% were placed in the Caucasian-associated ancestry cluster. Study conclusions and caveats: The authors later found TCR association rates varying by HLA locus, with DRB1 most and HLA-C fewest. Trimming of TCR beta V- and J-genes showed a link, identified in a later analysis, to a missense DCLRE1C variant.

A note on this clone: The antigen is undetermined.

This CDR3 comprises 15 residues. CDR1 and CDR2 from the germline V gene are KGHSH and LQKENI. V lost 2 bases and J lost 5; bases outside the gene matches: 5. The PCR was carried out with 60 Vbeta primers and 13 Jbeta primers. Data came from immunoSEQ multiplex PCR; TCRdb stores just in-frame clones and leaves some out. Among approximately 160,000 clones listed, around 68% were seen once. V and J are TRBV18 and TRBJ1-5, with 8 nucleotides matching TRBD1. This receptor was obtained from a man aged 50 or older in good health and CMV-seronegative. Sequencing was carried out using PBMCs. In nucleotides, the CDR3 is TGTGCCAGCTCACCAACAGGGGGGGGCGATCAGCCCCAGCATTTT. Its translation: CASSPTGGGDQPQHF. The full variable domain, rest sourced from reference TRBV18 and TRBJ1-5, is NAGVMQNPRHLVRRRGQEARLRCSPMKGHSHVYWYRQLPEEGLKFMVYLQKENIIDESGMPKERFSAEFPKEGPSILRIQQVVRGDSAAYFCASSPTGGGDQPQHFGDGTRLSIL.